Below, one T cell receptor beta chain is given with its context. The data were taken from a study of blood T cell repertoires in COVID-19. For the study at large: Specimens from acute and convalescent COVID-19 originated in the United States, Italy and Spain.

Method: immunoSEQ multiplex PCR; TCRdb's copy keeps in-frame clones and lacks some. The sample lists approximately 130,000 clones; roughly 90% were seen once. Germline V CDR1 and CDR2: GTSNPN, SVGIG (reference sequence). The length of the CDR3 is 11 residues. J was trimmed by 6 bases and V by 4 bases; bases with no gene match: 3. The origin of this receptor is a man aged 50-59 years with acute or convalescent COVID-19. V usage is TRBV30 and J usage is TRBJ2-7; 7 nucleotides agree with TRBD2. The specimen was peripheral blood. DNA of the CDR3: TGTGCCTGGATGGGAGGGGCCGAGCAGTACTTC. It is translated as CAWMGGAEQYF. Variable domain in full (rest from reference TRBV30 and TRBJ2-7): SQTIHQWPATLVQPVGSPLSLECTVEGTSNPNLYWYRQAAGRGLQLLFYSVGIGQISSEVPQNLSASRPQDRQFILSSKKLLLSDSGFYLCAWMGGAEQYFGPGTRLTVT.